The 5 T cell receptor beta chains reported below all come from one sample, sequenced in a study of T cell responses to AZD1222 COVID-19 vaccine. The protocol was immunoSEQ multiplex PCR, while the TCRdb copy is restricted to in-frame clones and leaves out a portion. The sample includes approximately 180,000 clones, 75% to 90% of them seen just once. Sequences were derived from peripheral blood, sampled on day 0 of AZD1222 vaccination. The receptor source for this set is an adult in good health.

This sequence joins TRBV27 and TRBJ1-1; D gene unclear. CDR3 length: 19 residues. With 6 bases removed from V and 5 bases from J, the gap between germline ends came to 31 bases. CDR1 and CDR2 from the germline V gene are MNHEY and SMNVEV (reference sequence). The CDR3 loop reads CASSEHKDRVSLLWTEAFF. In DNA form, the CDR3 reads TGTGCCAGCAGCGAGCACAAGGACCGTGTGTCCCTCCTTTGGACTGAAGCTTTCTTT.

V usage is TRBV5-5 and J usage is TRBJ1-1; weak D call: TRBD1 (5 bases). Per germline, CDR1 SGHKS and CDR2 YYEKEE (reference sequence). The CDR3 spans 12 residues. Trimming took off 0 bases at V and 5 bases at J, with 5 bases between the two ends. The CDR3 loop reads CASSLDRTEAFF. Written as DNA, the CDR3 is TGTGCCAGCAGCTTGGACAGGACTGAAGCTTTCTTT.

The chain joins TRBV5-6 to TRBJ1-2, with D possibly TRBD1 on 6 matching bases. The CDR3 spans 15 residues. Trimming left V 5 bases short and J 1 base short, with 15 bases between. Germline lookup yields CDR1 SGHDT and CDR2 YYEEEE. CDR3 sequence: CASSTPGHFNYGYTF. CDR3 coding DNA: TGTGCCAGCAGTACGCCGGGACATTTTAACTATGGCTACACCTTC.

This clone showed up just once. The chain joins TRBV19 to TRBJ1-1, with 11 positions matching TRBD1. The V gene's germline CDR1 is LNHDA and CDR2 SQIVND (reference sequence). The CDR3 is 14 residues long. Trimming took 7 bases from V and 3 from J; bases not matched to a gene: 4. CDR3 residues: CASTLDRGHTEAFF. The CDR3, as DNA: TGTGCCAGTACTCTGGACAGGGGGCACACTGAAGCTTTCTTT.

The CDR3 protein is CASVTSGTGELFF. For the CDR3, the DNA is TGTGCCAGCGTGACTAGCGGTACCGGGGAGCTGTTTTTT. The genes are TRBV6-6 and TRBJ2-2, with TRBD2 matching 9 bases. This CDR3 contains 13 residues. Germline V gene lookup returns CDR1 MNHNY and CDR2 SVGAGI (reference sequence). Trimming removed 8 bases from V and 5 bases from J; junction bases left unmatched: 3.